This T cell receptor beta chain was captured in a study of radiotherapy plus CTLA-4 blockade in lung cancer. Trimming stripped 4 bases from V and 3 bases from J, with 9 bases between. CDR1 is MGHDK, CDR2 SYGVNS, per germline. The CDR3 is made up of 13 amino acids. A remark on this clone: Its antigen is not known.

Whole-study results and caveats: Once radiotherapy plus ipilimumab had been given, TCR clones derived from tumor expanded in blood.

Produced via immunoSEQ multiplex PCR; TCRdb's table is partial and in-frame only. The sample includes tens of thousands of clones, 60% to 80% of them seen just once. Sequences were derived from peripheral blood, sampled from a patient treated with radiotherapy plus ipilimumab. The receptor's source is a human donor with non-small cell lung cancer whose response to radiotherapy plus ipilimumab could not be evaluated. The chain recombines TRBV25-1 with TRBJ1-2; D gene unclear. CDR3 bases: TGTGCCAGCAGTGTGACAAGAGACTATGGCTACACCTTC. Encoded protein: CASSVTRDYGYTF.